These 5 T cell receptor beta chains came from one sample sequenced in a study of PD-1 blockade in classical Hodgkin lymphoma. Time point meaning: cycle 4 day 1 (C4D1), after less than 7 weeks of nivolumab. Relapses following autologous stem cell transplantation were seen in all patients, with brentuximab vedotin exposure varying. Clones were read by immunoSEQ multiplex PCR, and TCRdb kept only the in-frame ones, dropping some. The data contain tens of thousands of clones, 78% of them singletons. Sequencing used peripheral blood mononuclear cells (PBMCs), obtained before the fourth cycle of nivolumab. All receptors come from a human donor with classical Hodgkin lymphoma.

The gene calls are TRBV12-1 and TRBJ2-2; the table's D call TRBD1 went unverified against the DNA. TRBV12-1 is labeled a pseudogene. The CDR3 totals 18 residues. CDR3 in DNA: TGTGCCATGCAGGGGGACACAAGGGGAAGCCCGGGCACCGGGGAGCTGTTTTTT. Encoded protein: CAMQGDTRGSPGTGELFF.

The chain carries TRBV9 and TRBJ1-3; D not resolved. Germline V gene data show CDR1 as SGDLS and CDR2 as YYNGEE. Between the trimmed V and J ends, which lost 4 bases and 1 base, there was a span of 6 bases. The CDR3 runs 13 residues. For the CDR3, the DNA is TGTGCCAGCAGCCCAGTGTCTGGAAACACCATATATTTT. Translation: CASSPVSGNTIYF. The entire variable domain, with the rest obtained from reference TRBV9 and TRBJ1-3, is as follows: DSGVTQTPKHLITATGQRVTLRCSPRSGDLSVYWYQQSLDQGLQFLIQYYNGEERAKGNILERFSAQQFPDLHSELNLSSLELGDSALYFCASSPVSGNTIYFGEGSWLTVV.

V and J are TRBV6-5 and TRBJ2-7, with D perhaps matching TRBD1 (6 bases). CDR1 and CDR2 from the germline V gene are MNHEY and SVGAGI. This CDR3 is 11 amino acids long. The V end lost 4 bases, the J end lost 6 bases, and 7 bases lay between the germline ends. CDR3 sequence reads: CASSSTGEQYF. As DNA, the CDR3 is TGTGCCAGCAGTTCGACAGGCGAGCAGTACTTC.

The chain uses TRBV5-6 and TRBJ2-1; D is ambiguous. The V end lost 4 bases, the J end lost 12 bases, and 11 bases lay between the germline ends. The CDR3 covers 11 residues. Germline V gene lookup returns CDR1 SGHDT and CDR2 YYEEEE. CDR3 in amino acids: CASSLTSRQFF. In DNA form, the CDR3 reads TGTGCCAGCAGCCTAACATCGCGGCAGTTCTTC.

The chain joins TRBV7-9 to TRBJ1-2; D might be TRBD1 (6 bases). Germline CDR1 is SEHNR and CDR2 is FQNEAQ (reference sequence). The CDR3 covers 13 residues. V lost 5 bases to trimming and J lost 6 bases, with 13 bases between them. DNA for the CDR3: TGTGCCAGCAGCCAAACAGGGAATGATGGCTACACCTTC. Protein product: CASSQTGNDGYTF.